This paragraph covers one T cell receptor (beta chain) sequence. What antigen it recognizes has not been identified. Each CD8+ T cell subset was flow-sorted in triplicate, with about 320,000 cells per subset placed directly into RLT lysis buffer. To exclude memory contaminants, naive CD8+ T cells were stringently defined as CD45RO-CCR7+CD27+CD95-. Peripheral blood mononuclear cells were isolated from buffy coats using standard density gradient centrifugation. A FACSAria III was used to flow-sort naive CD8+ T cells into CXCR3-negative and CXCR3-positive populations. An RNeasy Mini Kit was used to extract total RNA from the sorted cells. The data stem from a study of CXCR3-negative and CXCR3-positive naive CD8 T cells (dated by TCRdb to the late 2010s). General notes on the study: In total, roughly 140 million TRB reads were obtained, which works out to roughly 1.5 +/- 0.3 million reads per library. The diversity and physicochemical repertoire analyses included some 11 donors pooled from two independent experiments. The TRBV-TRBJ cluster analysis covered naive subsets from a handful of donors and memory cells from 3 donors. Broader findings and caveats from the paper: Because surface CD5, which is linked to self-reactivity in mice, was comparable between the naive subsets, TCR interaction strength was also inferred from TRB CDR3 physicochemical properties. CXCR3 expression partially decreased after cryopreservation, so most assays used freshly isolated PBMCs. Both naive subsets had comparably high repertoire diversity, while memory CD8+ T cells had much lower repertoire diversity. TRB CDR3s from CXCR3-positive naive cells showed higher hydrophobicity (lower Kidera factor 4), lower energy, and higher strength and volume indices than CXCR3-negative naive cells. Similar TRBV-TRBJ usage was shown by naive CXCR3-negative and CXCR3-positive cells from the same donor, whereas distinct patterns were shown by memory cells.

Via the germline V gene, CDR1 is MNHEY and CDR2 SVGAGI. Inclusive of the bounding cysteine and phenylalanine, the CDR3 is 14 residues long. No nucleotide data were recorded. TCRdb lists the instrument as NextSeq 550. The Human TCR Profiling Kit (MiLaboratory) was used to make UMI-labeled 5' RACE TRB cDNA libraries. cDNA synthesis used the entire amount of extracted RNA, and PCR amplification then used the entire amount of cDNA produced. Libraries were prepared in parallel with an identical number of PCR cycles. Concerning the study's data processing: With a requirement of at least two reads per UMI, MIGEC and MiXCR extracted about 50,000 +/- 10,000 unique UMI-labeled TRB cDNA molecules per library. An average of approximately 40,000 +/- 10,000 functional in-frame TRB CDR3 nucleotide clonotypes without stop codons was found per library. After downsampling to 5000 UMI-labeled TRB molecules per sample, diversity metrics such as normalized Shannon-Wiener and Chao1 were calculated in VDJtools. For the central five CDR3 residues, VDJtools calculated physicochemical properties weighted by clonotype size, namely interaction energy, strength, volume and Kidera factor 4. The reads, reprocessed by TCRdb, yield one row per CDR3 protein sequence and no DNA. The authors' filters were not applied to this entry. This sample's records show nearly 110,000 distinct CDR3 sequences. Of the sample, 0.38% is held by the ten largest clones.

What was sequenced was naive CXCR3+ CD8+ T cells from blood. What this sample's cell subset or site label stands for: CD45RO-CCR7+CD27+CD95- naive CD8+ T cells expressing CXCR3 (TNR3+). The sequence derives from a human donor in good health. Some clones in this sample may be carry-over from other donors' samples. The chain is assembled from TRBV6-5 and TRBJ1-2; TCRdb's D call, TRBD1, is unchecked because there is no DNA. The CDR3 loop reads CASRERDRGYGYTF.